This TCR beta chain appears in the sequencing data of a study of radiation and T cells in renal cell carcinoma. Produced via immunoSEQ multiplex PCR; TCRdb's table is partial and in-frame only. The data contain roughly 100,000 clones, about 79% of them singletons. This CDR3 is built from 16 residues. Sample time point: baseline pretreatment blood. Treatment denoted: 15 Gy SBRT to primary tumor, nephrectomy 4 weeks later. The source material was blood, sampled from a patient whose treatment included radiotherapy and nephrectomy. The origin of this receptor is a man between 60 and 70 years old with renal cell carcinoma. The V and J genes are TRBV12-2 and TRBJ2-3; the table names TRBD2, a call not compared with the DNA. TRBV12-2 is a pseudogene. The CDR3 nucleotides are TGTGCAAGTCGCTTAGTACTGCGGGAGGGGATAGATACGCAGTATTTT. Encoded protein: CASRLVLREGIDTQYF.